The 31 T cell receptor beta chains below all came from one sample that was sequenced in a study of blood T cell repertoires in COVID-19. Sequencing was performed with immunoSEQ multiplex PCR; in TCRdb, only in-frame clones are kept and a portion is missing. This table holds roughly 15,000 clones, 75% to 90% found once. Sequencing input: peripheral blood. The receptors stem from a man between 50 and 59 years old with active COVID-19.

The J gene is TRBJ2-1, the V gene TRBV29-1, with 7 bases matching TRBD2. V was clipped by 7 bases and J by 9 bases; unmatched bases: 15. The CDR3 covers 14 residues. The germline CDR1 and CDR2 sequences are SQVTM and ANQGSEA. CDR3 region: CSAVSGTHDGEQFF. CDR3 in DNA: TGCAGCGCAGTAAGCGGGACCCACGACGGTGAGCAGTTCTTC.

The chain couples TRBV15 to TRBJ2-1; 7 positions match TRBD1. Germline V gene data show CDR1 as LNHNV and CDR2 as YYDKDF (reference sequence). This CDR3 region has 14 residues. Trimming removed 5 bases from V and 6 bases from J; junction bases left unmatched: 7. The CDR3 coding sequence is TGTGCCACCAGCTCAACCCGGGACAGCAATGAGCAGTTCTTC. Its protein product is CATSSTRDSNEQFF.

The CDR3 region is CASSPSARGSYEQYF. The CDR3 bases are TGTGCCAGCAGCCCCTCAGCCAGGGGCTCCTACGAGCAGTACTTC. The chain joins TRBV5-4 to TRBJ2-7, with D possibly being TRBD1 (6 bases). CDR3 length equals 15 residues. Looked up from germline, CDR1 is SGHNT and CDR2 is YYREEE (reference sequence). Between the trimmed V and J ends, which lost 4 bases and 0 bases, there was a span of 14 bases. The full variable domain, rest sourced from reference TRBV5-4 and TRBJ2-7, is ETGVTQSPTHLIKTRGQQVTLRCSSQSGHNTVSWYQQALGQGPQFIFQYYREEENGRGNFPPRFSGLQFPNYSSELNVNALELDDSALYLCASSPSARGSYEQYFGPGTRLTVT.

The rearrangement links TRBV27 to TRBJ2-7; tentative D call: TRBD1 (6 bases). The CDR3 has 15 residues. V lost 1 base and J 4 bases, leaving 14 bases between the germline ends. Germline CDR1 MNHEY, CDR2 SMNVEV (reference sequence). The CDR3 sequence is CASSLLGRGTYEQYF. For the CDR3, the DNA is TGTGCCAGCAGTTTATTGGGCAGGGGAACATACGAGCAGTACTTC.

CDR3 in amino acids: CASGQTDEAFF. The DNA for the CDR3 is TGTGCCAGCGGGCAGACAGATGAAGCTTTCTTT. This chain uses TRBV2 with TRBJ1-1; the D gene is possibly TRBD1 (5 bases). V shed 8 bases and J shed 7 bases, with 11 bases lying between them. CDR1 SNHLY and CDR2 FYNNEI come from the germline V gene. The CDR3 is 11 residues long.

The sample holds a few counts of this clone. J is TRBJ1-1 and V is TRBV6-5; D gene uncertain. The CDR3 is 13 residues long. CDR1 is MNHEY and CDR2 is SVGAGI in the germline V gene. With 2 bases removed from V and 3 bases from J, the gap between germline ends came to 7 bases. The CDR3: CASSYRYDTEAFF. CDR3 sequence (DNA): TGTGCCAGCAGTTACCGGTACGACACTGAAGCTTTCTTT.

The J gene is TRBJ2-1, the V gene TRBV18; a possible D gene is TRBD2 (7 bases). Germline assignment: CDR1 KGHSH and CDR2 LQKENI. The CDR3 loop spans 15 amino acids. Trimming shortened V by 3 bases and J by 5 bases, and 14 bases separated the two germline ends. For the CDR3, the DNA is TGTGCCAGCTCACCTGGTGGGGGGGCTAACAATGAGCAGTTCTTC. It encodes CASSPGGGANNEQFF.

The rearrangement links TRBV6-2 or TRBV6-3 to TRBJ2-7; tentative D call: TRBD2 (5 bases). The length of the CDR3 is 13 residues. CDR1 is MNHEY and CDR2 is SVGEGT in the germline V gene. The germline V and J ends were trimmed by 2 bases and 3 bases, with 8 bases remaining between them. CDR3 amino acids: CASSYRTYYEQYF. The CDR3 DNA reads TGTGCCAGCAGTTACCGGACTTACTACGAGCAGTACTTC.

The chain uses TRBV6-5 and TRBJ1-2, with 9 positions matching TRBD1. The CDR3 totals 13 residues. J gave up 6 bases and V 7 bases, and 6 bases lay outside the gene matches. CDR1 and CDR2 (germline): MNHEY, SVGAGI. The CDR3 sequence is CASTQGAGNGYTF. CDR3 nucleotide sequence: TGTGCCAGCACACAGGGGGCGGGTAATGGCTACACCTTC.

The chain uses TRBV7-8 and TRBJ1-2; 7 bases agree with TRBD1. Trimming took 1 base from V and 4 from J; bases not matched to a gene: 15. The CDR3 has 18 amino acids. Germline loops: CDR1 SGHVS, CDR2 FQNEAQ. This chain's CDR3 is CASSLGGLRTGPGYGYTF. CDR3 nucleotides: TGTGCCAGCAGCTTAGGGGGTCTTAGGACAGGTCCGGGCTATGGCTACACCTTC.

The table lists this clone with a few counts. The rearrangement uses TRBV2 and TRBJ1-6, with D possibly being TRBD1 (6 bases). Germline CDR1 SNHLY, CDR2 FYNNEI. CDR3 length: 12 amino acids. V was shortened by 7 bases and J by 5 bases, with 6 bases between the two germline ends. DNA of the CDR3: TGTGCCAGCAACAGGGATAATTCACCCCTCCACTTT. Its protein is CASNRDNSPLHF.

This CDR3 reads CASSASQGRQETQYF. The CDR3 region has the DNA TGTGCCAGCAGCGCTTCACAGGGGCGCCAAGAGACCCAGTACTTC. V gene TRBV9 combines with J gene TRBJ2-5, with 7 bases matching TRBD1. In germline, CDR1 is SGDLS, CDR2 YYNGEE. V was pared by 3 bases and J by 1 base, with 6 bases of the junction left unmatched. The CDR3 covers 15 residues.

The V gene is TRBV27, the J gene TRBJ2-7, with TRBD2 as a possible D gene (6 bases). The CDR3 is 14 residues long. V lost 0 bases to trimming and J lost 6 bases, with 12 bases between them. Looked up from germline, CDR1 is MNHEY and CDR2 is SMNVEV (reference sequence). The CDR3 nucleotides are TGTGCCAGCAGTTTATCCCAGGGAGGACGCGAGCAGTACTTC. This gives the protein CASSLSQGGREQYF.

On this clone itself: At one end, the junction sequence differs from germline, possibly due to a read error. The sample contains more than one DNA sequence encoding this CDR3. V usage is TRBV3-1 (or the pseudogene TRBV3-2) and J usage is TRBJ1-1; a possible D gene is TRBD1 (5 bases). The CDR3 consists of 12 residues. Germline V gene sequence: CDR1 LGHDT, CDR2 YNNKEL (reference sequence). CDR3 in amino acids: CASSQRGTEAFF. The CDR3 region has the DNA TGTGCCAGCAGCCAAAGGGGAACTGAAGCCTTCTTT.

This chain connects TRBV2 to TRBJ2-7, with a possible D match to TRBD1 (5 bases). The V gene lost 1 base and the J gene lost 4 bases, with 14 bases spanning the gap. This CDR3 contains 15 residues. Per germline, CDR1 SNHLY and CDR2 FYNNEI. For the CDR3, the DNA is TGTGCCAGCAGTGAAGGACAGCTGATAATGTACGAGCAGTACTTC. This gives the protein CASSEGQLIMYEQYF. Full variable domain (remainder filled in from reference TRBV2 and TRBJ2-7): EPEVTQTPSHQVTQMGQEVILRCVPISNHLYFYWYRQILGQKVEFLVSFYNNEISEKSEIFDDQFSVERPDGSNFTLKIRSTKLEDSAMYFCASSEGQLIMYEQYFGPGTRLTVT.

V is TRBV7-2 and J is TRBJ2-6; no clear D. The CDR3 is made up of 15 amino acids. V dropped 7 bases and J dropped 0 bases, with 10 bases sitting between them. From germline, CDR1 is SGHTA and CDR2 FQGNSA. The DNA of the CDR3 is TGTGCCAGCACTCCTGGCCTCTCTGGGGCCAACGTCCTGACTTTC. The encoded protein is CASTPGLSGANVLTF.

This sequence joins TRBV5-4 and TRBJ1-2; tentatively, D is TRBD1 (5 bases). The CDR3 is 14 amino acids. Germline V gene lookup returns CDR1 SGHNT and CDR2 YYREEE (reference sequence). Trimming removed 5 bases from V and 7 bases from J, with 18 bases in between. CDR3 sequence: CASRFGTSRGGYTF. The DNA for the CDR3 is TGTGCCAGCAGATTTGGGACTTCGCGGGGTGGCTACACCTTC. Based on the CDR3 plus reference TRBV5-4 and TRBJ1-2, the full variable domain is ETGVTQSPTHLIKTRGQQVTLRCSSQSGHNTVSWYQQALGQGPQFIFQYYREEENGRGNFPPRFSGLQFPNYSSELNVNALELDDSALYLCASRFGTSRGGYTFGSGTRLTVV.

The V and J genes are TRBV7-9 and TRBJ1-3; D ambiguous. V dropped 2 bases and J dropped 1 base, with 6 bases sitting between them. The CDR3 extends over 14 amino acids. Germline CDR1 and CDR2: SEHNR and FQNEAQ (reference sequence). The CDR3 loop reads CASSLRGSGNTIYF. As DNA, the CDR3 is TGTGCCAGCAGCTTAAGAGGGTCTGGAAACACCATATATTTT.

The V call is TRBV2, the J call TRBJ2-7; 7 bases align to TRBD2. The CDR3 contains 12 residues. The J segment lost 0 bases and the V segment lost 10 bases, leaving 3 bases of the junction unmatched. Germline CDR1 is SNHLY and CDR2 is FYNNEI. CDR3 coding DNA: TGTGCCAAGAGCGGGGTCTCCTACGAGCAGTACTTC. Amino acids: CAKSGVSYEQYF. The entire variable domain, with the rest obtained from reference TRBV2 and TRBJ2-7, is as follows: EPEVTQTPSHQVTQMGQEVILRCVPISNHLYFYWYRQILGQKVEFLVSFYNNEISEKSEIFDDQFSVERPDGSNFTLKIRSTKLEDSAMYFCAKSGVSYEQYFGPGTRLTVT.

The V and J genes are TRBV9 and TRBJ1-5; perhaps TRBD1 as D (6 bases). This CDR3 is built from 14 residues. CDR1 and CDR2 (germline): SGDLS, YYNGEE. Trimming took off 0 bases at V and 5 bases at J, with 9 bases between the two ends. The CDR3 sequence: CASSVGQDHQPQHF. CDR3 DNA: TGTGCCAGCAGCGTAGGACAGGACCATCAGCCCCAGCATTTT.

This clone was seen a single time. The genes are TRBV10-3 and TRBJ2-7; possible D gene TRBD2, 5 bases. Looked up from germline, CDR1 is ENHRY and CDR2 is SYGVKD. Trimming took 0 bases from V and 7 from J, leaving 13 bases between them. The CDR3 is made up of 14 amino acids. CDR3 in DNA: TGTGCCATCAGTGAGTCGACGGACTGGAAGGAGCAGTACTTC. The encoded protein is CAISESTDWKEQYF.

The chain combines TRBV18 with TRBJ2-1, with TRBD1 matching over 10 bases. The CDR3 length is 14 residues. CDR1 KGHSH and CDR2 LQKENI come from the germline V gene. The trim removed 3 bases at V and 10 bases at J, leaving 6 bases unmatched. This CDR3 is CASSPGQGRSEQFF. The CDR3 region has the DNA TGTGCCAGCTCACCGGGACAGGGGAGGTCGGAGCAGTTCTTC.

This clone was seen once. The rearrangement joins TRBV7-9 to TRBJ2-1, with 7 bases aligning to TRBD1. Germline loops: CDR1 SEHNR, CDR2 FQNEAQ (reference sequence). The CDR3 extends over 16 amino acids. Losses at the gene ends were 5 bases for V and 0 bases for J; bases not matched to a gene: 7. CDR3 sequence reads: CASSRSQGSSYNEQFF. For the CDR3, the DNA is TGTGCCAGCAGCCGATCACAGGGGAGCTCCTACAATGAGCAGTTCTTC.

The J gene is TRBJ1-2, the V gene TRBV28, with 9 bases fitting TRBD1. This CDR3 has 16 residues. Germline assignment: CDR1 MDHEN and CDR2 SYDVKM. J gave up 5 bases and V 5 bases, and 12 bases lay outside the gene matches. CDR3 nucleotide sequence: TGTGCCAGCAGTGGCGAACAGGGGGCCCTAGGGTATGGCTACACCTTC. This gives the protein CASSGEQGALGYGYTF.

This clone showed up just once. The rearrangement links TRBV27 to TRBJ2-3; D might be TRBD2 (6 bases). Trimming took off 8 bases at V and 0 bases at J, with 24 bases between the two ends. The CDR3 totals 18 residues. Germline CDR1 MNHEY, CDR2 SMNVEV (reference sequence). This CDR3 is CASARRDSFFLSTDTQYF. CDR3 DNA: TGTGCCAGCGCGAGACGGGACTCCTTTTTTTTAAGCACAGATACGCAGTATTTT.

The chain employs TRBV5-5 and TRBJ1-1; TRBD1 matches 7 bases. The CDR3 is 15 residues long. The germline V gene encodes CDR1 SGHKS and CDR2 YYEKEE (reference sequence). Trimming at V came to 3 bases and at J to 0 bases, leaving 5 bases not matched to a gene. The CDR3 region has the DNA TGTGCCAGCAGCTGGGAAGGACAGGTGAACACTGAAGCTTTCTTT. Encoded protein: CASSWEGQVNTEAFF.

The chain employs TRBV5-1 and TRBJ1-1; the D is unclear. V was shortened by 0 bases and J by 0 bases, with 6 bases between the two germline ends. The germline gives CDR1 SGHRS, CDR2 YFSETQ. CDR3 size: 14 residues. CDR3 sequence reads: CASSLDGMNTEAFF. As DNA, the CDR3 is TGCGCCAGCAGCTTGGACGGTATGAACACTGAAGCTTTCTTT.

The rearrangement links TRBV4-2 to TRBJ2-7; 8 nucleotides align to TRBD1. The CDR3 has 16 amino acids. The germline V gene encodes CDR1 LGHNA and CDR2 YNFKEQ. Unmatched junction bases numbered 7, after V lost 3 bases and J lost 0 bases. Written as DNA, the CDR3 is TGTGCCAGCAGCCACGCCGCGGGACAGGCCTCCTACGAGCAGTACTTC. Its protein product is CASSHAAGQASYEQYF.

As concerns this clone: At one boundary the junction diverges from the germline segment, which might be a read error. This chain links TRBV24-1 with TRBJ2-1, with 8 positions matching TRBD1. Germline-derived CDR1 and CDR2 are KGHDR and SFDVKD. The CDR3 is 16 amino acids. The CDR3 protein is CVTSDSGQGAYNEQFF. The CDR3 DNA reads as TGTGTCACCAGTGACAGTGGACAGGGAGCCTACAATGAGCAGTTCTTC.

This rearrangement joins TRBV18 to TRBJ1-4; 7 bases line up with TRBD1. The V segment lost 1 base and the J segment 7 bases; nucleotides outside the gene matches: 3. The CDR3 spans 14 residues. The germline V gene has CDR1 KGHSH and CDR2 LQKENI. The CDR3 region has the DNA TGTGCCAGCTCACCACGACAGGGTGGTGAAAAACTGTTTTTT. It encodes CASSPRQGGEKLFF. Combining the CDR3 with reference TRBV18 and TRBJ1-4 gives the whole variable domain NAGVMQNPRHLVRRRGQEARLRCSPMKGHSHVYWYRQLPEEGLKFMVYLQKENIIDESGMPKERFSAEFPKEGPSILRIQQVVRGDSAAYFCASSPRQGGEKLFFGSGTQLSVL.

V gene TRBV16 combines with J gene TRBJ1-3; D unclear. Germline values: CDR1 KGHSY, CDR2 FQNENV. The CDR3 totals 14 residues. Deletions cut 2 bases from V and 3 bases from J, with 8 bases between. The CDR3 spells CASSQGQFGNTIYF. In nucleotides, the CDR3 is TGTGCCAGCAGCCAAGGCCAATTTGGAAACACCATATATTTT.